The rows below give T cell receptor beta chains drawn from one sample of a study of technical replicates of blood from several donors. The data were produced by immunoSEQ multiplex PCR, yet TCRdb's version contains in-frame clones alone and is incomplete. The profile covers tens of thousands of clones, with 90% to 95% appearing a single time and approximately 0.22% taken by the ten largest. The sequenced sample was T cells isolated from PBMCs. The receptors derive from a human donor in good health. Each CDR3 is given with its conserved first and last residue.

V,J,CDR3
TRBV29-1,TRBJ1-1,CSVAAGWGMSPEAFF
TRBV5-1,TRBJ2-2,CASTRVAGGPGTGELFF
TRBV5-1,TRBJ1-2,CASSFTGTGSDGYTF
TRBV5-1,TRBJ1-2,CASSSKTNMGQGVYGYTF
TRBV5-1,TRBJ2-5,CASSAFAGTNQETQYF
TRBV7-9,TRBJ2-7,CASSPKTGRWVEQYF
TRBV5-1,TRBJ1-2,CASSLGLAGYTF
TRBV18,TRBJ2-5,CASSPPGQGGETQYF
TRBV18,TRBJ1-2,CASSPGIQGYGYTF
TRBV29-1,TRBJ2-4,CSVSGTGDKNIQYF
TRBV9,TRBJ2-5,CASSAGTPPQTQYF
TRBV28,TRBJ2-1,CASRPQGPEQFF
TRBV6-5,TRBJ2-2,CASSYASGTGELFF
TRBV29-1,TRBJ2-1,CSAYRVLSYNEQFF
TRBV5-6,TRBJ2-7,CASSLGLAGAFSYEQYF
TRBV9,TRBJ2-7,CASSVGLAGGNEQYF
TRBV9,TRBJ1-2,CASSVEGTGSSFTDSYTF
TRBV10-3,TRBJ2-3,CAIREFDRETDTQYF
TRBV29-1,TRBJ1-3,CSVEATGRGNTIYF
TRBV18,TRBJ2-1,CASSEDRGLTLSYNEQFF
TRBV29-1,TRBJ1-1,CSVGVMNTEAFF
TRBV6-5,TRBJ1-3,CASSLSGNTIYF
TRBV5-1,TRBJ2-7,CASSFPGLAGSYEQYF
TRBV28,TRBJ2-1,CASSFPLAGHNEQFF
TRBV9,TRBJ2-5,CASSTRLAGPQETQYF
TRBV5-4,TRBJ2-2,CASSRRLAGTTGELFF
TRBV10-1,TRBJ1-2,CASSGPGLYGYTF
TRBV14,TRBJ2-7,CASSPLIPIRDRVVSEQYF
TRBV11-3,TRBJ2-2,CASSFTVTGDWLDTGELFF
TRBV11-2,TRBJ2-1,CASSLATTGFEQFF
TRBV28,TRBJ2-5,CASSLYREGETQYF
TRBV11-3,TRBJ2-1,CASSFLTSGDEQFF
TRBV15,TRBJ2-5,CATSRDLAGEETQYF
TRBV6-5,TRBJ1-1,CASRLTGAPNTEAFF
TRBV10-2,TRBJ1-3,CASSDRQPISGNTIYF
TRBV18,TRBJ1-1,CASSFTGAEAFF
TRBV20-1,TRBJ1-1,CSARVGSEAFF
TRBV5-1,TRBJ2-7,CASSLGRPYEQYF
TRBV5-1,TRBJ1-4,CASRVQDRYNEKLFF
TRBV11-2,TRBJ2-5,CASGQGALETQYF
TRBV7-9,TRBJ1-1,CASSLRVDLAEAFF
TRBV5-4,TRBJ2-3,CASSSTGSRDTQYF
TRBV7-8,TRBJ1-2,CASSYFPRGQDYGYTF